The 25 T cell receptor beta chains below come from one sample, sequenced in a study of blood T cell repertoires in COVID-19. Libraries were prepared by immunoSEQ multiplex PCR; TCRdb keeps only in-frame clonotypes and omits some of them. The repertoire has around 200,000 clones, 80% to 90% of them found once; the top ten carry about 3.3%. The sequencing sample was made of peripheral blood. The receptors stem from a man between 60 and 75 years old with acute or convalescent COVID-19.

The CDR3 protein is CASSPLGLAFADTQYF. The CDR3, as DNA: TGTGCCAGCAGCCCGTTGGGACTAGCATTCGCAGATACGCAGTATTTT. This sequence joins TRBV14 and TRBJ2-3; TRBD2 matches 9 bases. The J segment lost 4 bases and the V segment lost 4 bases, leaving 9 bases of the junction unmatched. Germline V gene sequence: CDR1 SGHDN, CDR2 FVKESK. The CDR3 is 16 residues long.

The chain links TRBV9 to TRBJ2-5, with D maybe TRBD2 (6 bases). Trimming removed 0 bases from V and 7 bases from J, with 16 bases in between. CDR3 length: 15 amino acids. Germline V gene data show CDR1 as SGDLS and CDR2 as YYNGEE. The CDR3 DNA reads TGTGCCAGCAGCGTAGGAGGAGCTCTCGGGGGGACCCAGTACTTC. It translates to CASSVGGALGGTQYF.

The chain employs TRBV6-5 and TRBJ2-1; the D gene is possibly TRBD1 (5 bases). Germline CDR1 MNHEY, CDR2 SVGAGI. There are 13 residues in the CDR3. The V gene lost 4 bases and the J gene lost 9 bases, with 13 bases spanning the gap. The CDR3 DNA is TGTGCCAGCAGTTTTAGACAGCCGGCTGAGCAGTTCTTC. It is translated as CASSFRQPAEQFF.

As for this clone: At one end the junction does not follow the germline gene, possibly because of a read error. The V and J genes are TRBV4-1 and TRBJ1-2; 9 bases match TRBD1. The V gene's germline CDR1 is MGHRA and CDR2 YSYEKL. This CDR3 has 14 amino acids. As DNA, the CDR3 is TGCGCCAGCAGCCCGATATTACGGGACAGGGACCCCCGCTTC. Translating it yields CASSPILRDRDPRF.

V usage is TRBV28 and J usage is TRBJ1-5; 8 bases agree with TRBD1. The germline CDR1 and CDR2 sequences are MDHEN and SYDVKM. The V gene end was trimmed by 7 bases and the J gene end by 5 bases; junction bases not matched to a gene: 10. CDR3 length equals 15 residues. CDR3 nucleotides: TGTGCCAGCATTACAACCGGGACAGGACATCAGCCCCAGCATTTT. This encodes CASITTGTGHQPQHF.

With respect to this clone: Other DNA sequences of this sample code for an identical CDR3. V is TRBV27 and J is TRBJ1-2; TRBD1 is a possible D gene (6 bases). This CDR3 comprises 12 residues. V was pared by 3 bases and J by 5 bases, with 7 bases between. Germline loops: CDR1 MNHEY, CDR2 SMNVEV (reference sequence). Here the CDR3 DNA reads TGTGCCAGCAGTTTTAGGGGGTATGGCTACACCTTC. This gives the protein CASSFRGYGYTF.

This clone appeared once. This chain links TRBV29-1 with TRBJ1-2, with D tentatively TRBD1 (5 bases). The CDR3 spans 12 residues. V gave up 5 bases and J gave up 7 bases, with 14 bases separating them. The germline gives CDR1 SQVTM, CDR2 ANQGSEA. CDR3 region: CSVLRQRGGYTF. The CDR3 coding sequence is TGCAGCGTTCTCCGCCAAAGGGGTGGCTACACCTTC.

The chain is built from TRBV9 and TRBJ1-2, with 12 bases aligning to TRBD1. Germline lookup yields CDR1 SGDLS and CDR2 YYNGEE. V gave up 8 bases and J gave up 4 bases; unmatched junction bases: 12. The CDR3 totals 16 residues. The CDR3 nucleotides read TGTGCCAGAGATCCGGGACAGGGGGCTACGCTCTATGGCTACACCTTC. This encodes CARDPGQGATLYGYTF.

The chain recombines TRBV7-9 with TRBJ1-2; TRBD1 matches at 7 bases. Unmatched junction bases numbered 2, after V lost 5 bases and J lost 2 bases. This CDR3 is built from 13 residues. CDR1 is SEHNR and CDR2 is FQNEAQ in the germline V gene (reference sequence). The CDR3 region is CASSQQGNYGYTF. The CDR3 DNA sequence: TGTGCCAGCAGCCAACAGGGGAACTATGGCTACACCTTC.

The J gene is TRBJ2-3, the V gene TRBV24-1; D is undetermined. This CDR3 contains 12 residues. Trimming removed 1 base from V and 5 bases from J, with 3 bases in between. The V gene's germline CDR1 is KGHDR and CDR2 SFDVKD. CDR3 protein: CATSDFGDTQYF. DNA of the CDR3: TGTGCCACCAGTGATTTCGGAGATACGCAGTATTTT.

The chain recombines TRBV28 with TRBJ2-3, with TRBD2 matching 11 bases. The CDR3 runs to 15 residues. V was pared by 7 bases and J by 2 bases, with 5 bases of the junction left unmatched. Per the germline V gene, CDR1 is MDHEN and CDR2 is SYDVKM. Here the CDR3 DNA reads TGTGCCAGCAAGTTAGCGGGAGGGGACACAGATACGCAGTATTTT. Its protein is CASKLAGGDTDTQYF.

The J gene is TRBJ2-5, the V gene TRBV7-2; 14 bases fit TRBD2. CDR1 is SGHTA, CDR2 FQGNSA, per germline. The CDR3 has 17 amino acids. J lost 5 bases, V lost 0 bases, and 5 bases had no gene match. CDR3 bases: TGTGCCAGCAGCTTAGCCCCGGGACTAGCGGGAGTGGAGACCCAGTACTTC. Translated: CASSLAPGLAGVETQYF.

This clone was recorded only once. This chain connects TRBV7-2 to TRBJ2-1; TRBD2 might be the D (5 bases). Germline lookup yields CDR1 SGHTA and CDR2 FQGNSA. CDR3 length: 16 residues. V lost 1 base to trimming and J lost 6 bases, with 16 bases between them. CDR3 protein: CASSLERQEVSNEQFF. CDR3 bases: TGTGCCAGCAGCTTAGAACGGCAGGAGGTATCCAATGAGCAGTTCTTC.

This clone was counted a single time. V usage is TRBV24-1 and J usage is TRBJ1-5, with 7 bases lining up with TRBD1. The CDR3 consists of 18 residues. The ends lost 6 bases at V and 7 bases at J; junction bases unmatched: 20. Per germline, CDR1 KGHDR and CDR2 SFDVKD. The CDR3 sequence is CATSSGTDLRGSFQPQHF. CDR3 DNA sequence: TGTGCCACCAGTTCCGGGACAGACCTTAGGGGCAGTTTCCAGCCCCAGCATTTT.

The chain is built from TRBV6-5 and TRBJ1-5; 9 bases fit TRBD1. From germline, CDR1 is MNHEY and CDR2 SVGAGI. This CDR3 is built from 15 residues. After removal of 5 bases from V and 7 bases from J, the junction contained 9 bases not matched to a gene. This CDR3 reads CASSPETGGRQPQHF. The CDR3, as DNA: TGTGCCAGCAGTCCAGAGACAGGGGGTCGGCAGCCCCAGCATTTT.

This clone is a singleton in its sample. The chain combines TRBV12-5 with TRBJ2-7; 8 positions match TRBD2. The CDR3 is 15 amino acids. Germline assignment: CDR1 LGHNT and CDR2 FRNRAP. The V gene end was trimmed by 1 base and the J gene end by 5 bases; junction bases not matched to a gene: 7. CDR3 region: CASGLAPPGRDEQYF. Here the CDR3 DNA reads TGTGCTAGTGGTTTGGCCCCACCCGGGAGGGACGAGCAGTACTTC.

V usage is TRBV13 and J usage is TRBJ2-1, with a weak D call TRBD2 (6 bases). The germline CDR1 and CDR2 sequences are PRHDT and FYEKMQ (reference sequence). V lost 5 bases to trimming and J lost 8 bases, with 13 bases between them. This CDR3 has 13 amino acids. For the CDR3, the DNA is TGTGCCAGCAGCGCCAGCTGGGGGGATGAGCAGTTCTTC. Translation gives CASSASWGDEQFF.

The V and J genes are TRBV7-2 and TRBJ2-2; the D gene is possibly TRBD2 (6 bases). Trimming took off 4 bases at V and 6 bases at J, with 9 bases between the two ends. The V gene's germline CDR1 is SGHTA and CDR2 FQGNSA. The CDR3 contains 13 residues. The CDR3 loop is CASSSRLAGELFF. CDR3 sequence (DNA): TGTGCCAGCAGCTCACGACTAGCCGGGGAGCTGTTTTTT.

DNA for the CDR3: TGTGCCAGCAGCCCCAGGACTAGCGGGAGTAATGAGCAGTTCTTC. It specifies CASSPRTSGSNEQFF. The chain combines TRBV5-4 with TRBJ2-1; 13 positions match TRBD2. Germline CDR1 is SGHNT and CDR2 is YYREEE (reference sequence). V gave up 4 bases and J gave up 7 bases; unmatched junction bases: 5. The CDR3 consists of 15 residues.

The table lists this clone with many counts. The chain combines TRBV5-1 with TRBJ1-1, with D hard to call. Trimming removed 7 bases from V and 4 bases from J, with 11 bases in between. CDR3 size: 12 residues. The germline V gene encodes CDR1 SGHRS and CDR2 YFSETQ. CDR3 amino acids: CASAGRGTEAFF. CDR3 DNA: TGCGCCAGCGCCGGGAGAGGCACTGAAGCTTTCTTT.

The chain uses TRBV3-1 (or the pseudogene TRBV3-2) and TRBJ1-6; possible D gene TRBD1, 5 bases. The CDR3 contains 15 residues. Germline values: CDR1 LGHDT, CDR2 YNNKEL (reference sequence). Trimming took 1 base from V and 6 from J, leaving 10 bases between them. The CDR3 here is CASSQVPGPNSPLHF. The CDR3 DNA reads as TGTGCCAGCAGCCAAGTCCCAGGGCCTAATTCACCCCTCCACTTT.

This clone has a single count. The J gene is TRBJ2-5, the V gene TRBV18, with unresolved D. The germline V gene has CDR1 KGHSH and CDR2 LQKENI. The V end was cut by 3 bases, the J end by 5 bases, with 13 bases between. This CDR3 comprises 14 residues. The CDR3 region has the DNA TGTGCCAGCTCACCCGGATTCAGCGAGGAGACCCAGTACTTC. Amino acids: CASSPGFSEETQYF. The full variable domain, its missing parts supplied by reference TRBV18 and TRBJ2-5, is NAGVMQNPRHLVRRRGQEARLRCSPMKGHSHVYWYRQLPEEGLKFMVYLQKENIIDESGMPKERFSAEFPKEGPSILRIQQVVRGDSAAYFCASSPGFSEETQYFGPGTRLLVL.

The chain links TRBV5-6 to TRBJ2-3; D remains unclear. The germline CDR1 and CDR2 sequences are SGHDT and YYEEEE. Trimming removed 4 bases from V and 1 base from J, with 7 bases in between. The CDR3 loop spans 13 amino acids. The CDR3 DNA reads as TGTGCCAGCAGCGCCAGCGGCACAGATACGCAGTATTTT. Residues: CASSASGTDTQYF.

V gene TRBV5-1 combines with J gene TRBJ2-1; 7 bases are a match to TRBD2. Germline CDR1 SGHRS, CDR2 YFSETQ. The CDR3 is made up of 14 amino acids. The ends lost 9 bases at V and 3 bases at J; junction bases unmatched: 9. As DNA, the CDR3 is TGCGCCACCTCTAGCGGAGGGGTCTACAATGAGCAGTTCTTC. It yields the protein CATSSGGVYNEQFF.

The rearrangement joins TRBV6-5 to TRBJ2-7; 9 bases fit TRBD2. CDR1 and CDR2 (germline): MNHEY, SVGAGI. The CDR3 runs 16 residues. After removal of 2 bases from V and 6 bases from J, the junction contained 11 bases not matched to a gene. The DNA for the CDR3 is TGTGCCAGCAGTTACGCTAGTAGCGGGAGAAGGAGCGAGCAGTACTTC. Protein product: CASSYASSGRRSEQYF.